One and the same sample provided the 24 T cell receptor beta chains below, sequenced in a study of blood T cell repertoires in COVID-19. The protocol was immunoSEQ multiplex PCR, while the TCRdb copy is restricted to in-frame clones and leaves out a portion. This sample has more than 90,000 clones; 60% to 85% occur once, and the top ten carry less than 7.5%. The specimen sequenced was peripheral blood. The receptors stem from a man between 65 and 85 years old with acute or convalescent COVID-19.

In its sample, this clone was seen many times. The V and J genes are TRBV10-3 and TRBJ2-7; 10 nucleotides align to TRBD2. The CDR3 loop spans 14 amino acids. J gave up 5 bases and V 6 bases, and 7 bases lay outside the gene matches. Germline loops: CDR1 ENHRY, CDR2 SYGVKD. This CDR3 is CAIRPGLAKDEQYF. Written as DNA, the CDR3 is TGTGCCATCAGGCCGGGACTAGCGAAGGACGAGCAGTACTTC.

A remark on this clone: The sample contains more than one DNA sequence encoding this CDR3. The J gene is TRBJ2-7, the V gene TRBV6-5; TRBD2 matches at 9 bases. Germline CDR1 and CDR2: MNHEY and SVGAGI. The ends lost 5 bases at V and 2 bases at J; junction bases unmatched: 4. The CDR3 spans 14 residues. The CDR3 region is CASSPAGGTYEQYF. The DNA of the CDR3 is TGTGCCAGCAGTCCAGCGGGAGGAACCTACGAGCAGTACTTC.

This chain joins TRBV4-1 and TRBJ1-1; the match to TRBD1 covers 7 bases. V shed 1 base and J 8 bases; nucleotides not matched to a gene: 7. Germline V CDR1 and CDR2: MGHRA, YSYEKL. The CDR3 totals 14 residues. The chain's CDR3 is CASSQGPQGQEAFF. The CDR3 DNA sequence: TGCGCCAGCAGCCAAGGGCCTCAGGGACAGGAAGCTTTCTTT.

This chain connects TRBV11-2 to TRBJ2-7; tentative D call: TRBD1 (5 bases). The CDR3 runs to 12 residues. The V end lost 3 bases, the J end lost 6 bases, and 9 bases lay between the germline ends. In germline, CDR1 is SGHAT, CDR2 FQNNGV. CDR3 protein: CASSLGLGEQYF. The CDR3 DNA is TGTGCCAGCAGCTTGGGGCTGGGCGAGCAGTACTTC.

The chain is built from TRBV11-3 and TRBJ2-1, with 9 bases matching TRBD2. Looked up from germline, CDR1 is SGHNT and CDR2 is YENEEA. V shed 1 base and J 4 bases; nucleotides not matched to a gene: 8. The CDR3 is 17 amino acids. In DNA form, the CDR3 reads TGTGCCAGCAGCTTAGTAGGTTTAGCGGGGGAATACAATGAGCAGTTCTTC. It specifies CASSLVGLAGEYNEQFF. Full variable domain (outside the CDR3, taken from reference TRBV11-3 and TRBJ2-1): EAGVVQSPRYKIIEKKQPVAFWCNPISGHNTLYWYLQNLGQGPELLIRYENEEAVDDSQLPKDRFSAERLKGVDSTLKIQPAELGDSAVYLCASSLVGLAGEYNEQFFGPGTRLTVL.

V usage is TRBV9 and J usage is TRBJ2-1, with D possibly TRBD2 on 6 matching bases. Trimming shortened V by 2 bases and J by 0 bases, and 12 bases separated the two germline ends. CDR3 length: 16 residues. CDR1 is SGDLS, CDR2 YYNGEE, per germline. In nucleotides, the CDR3 is TGTGCCAGCAGCGTGGGTGACGGGAGCTCCTACAATGAGCAGTTCTTC. Translated, it gives CASSVGDGSSYNEQFF.

The rearrangement links TRBV11-2 to TRBJ1-1, with a tentative D call TRBD1 (5 bases). Germline V gene data show CDR1 as SGHAT and CDR2 as FQNNGV. V lost 5 bases, J lost 0 bases, and 19 bases lay in between. CDR3 length: 17 amino acids. CDR3 DNA sequence: TGTGCCAGCAGCGGGACTAAAATGGGAGATATGAACACTGAAGCTTTCTTT. Amino acid sequence: CASSGTKMGDMNTEAFF.

The V gene is TRBV9, the J gene TRBJ1-2, with D possibly being TRBD1 (5 bases). V lost 0 bases and J lost 4, with 13 bases in between. The CDR3 has 15 amino acids. Germline V lookup: CDR1 SGDLS, CDR2 YYNGEE. The CDR3 protein is CASSVVGDFGYGYTF. CDR3 in DNA: TGTGCCAGCAGCGTAGTAGGGGACTTTGGCTATGGCTACACCTTC. Supplemented by reference TRBV9 and TRBJ1-2, the full variable domain reads DSGVTQTPKHLITATGQRVTLRCSPRSGDLSVYWYQQSLDQGLQFLIQYYNGEERAKGNILERFSAQQFPDLHSELNLSSLELGDSALYFCASSVVGDFGYGYTFGSGTRLTVV.

This clone has a handful of counts. V and J are TRBV5-4 and TRBJ2-2; TRBD2 aligns across 9 bases. There are 15 residues in the CDR3. In germline, CDR1 is SGHNT, CDR2 YYREEE (reference sequence). Trimming at V came to 3 bases and at J to 2 bases, leaving 2 bases not matched to a gene. This CDR3 reads CASSYGTSNTGELFF. DNA of the CDR3: TGTGCCAGCAGCTATGGGACTAGCAACACCGGGGAGCTGTTTTTT.

V usage is TRBV7-9 and J usage is TRBJ1-2, with D perhaps TRBD1 (6 bases). V was shortened by 6 bases and J by 3 bases, with 14 bases between the two germline ends. This CDR3 region has 14 residues. CDR1 SEHNR and CDR2 FQNEAQ come from the germline V gene (reference sequence). CDR3 loop: CASSLGGGYYGYTF. The CDR3 DNA reads as TGTGCCAGCAGTCTAGGCGGGGGCTACTATGGCTACACCTTC.

V and J are TRBV27 and TRBJ1-1, with 10 positions matching TRBD1. The CDR3 contains 16 residues. Germline CDR1 reads MNHEY; CDR2 reads SMNVEV (reference sequence). V was pared by 6 bases and J by 6 bases, with 13 bases of the junction left unmatched. In DNA form, the CDR3 reads TGTGCCAGCAGCCTATCCCCCGGGACAGGGGCCCCTGAAGCTTTCTTT. This sequence encodes CASSLSPGTGAPEAFF.

The V gene is TRBV3-1 (or the pseudogene TRBV3-2), the J gene TRBJ1-1; D is perhaps TRBD1 (5 bases). V was shortened by 1 base and J by 8 bases, with 14 bases between the two germline ends. The CDR3 has 14 amino acids. The germline gives CDR1 LGHDT, CDR2 YNNKEL (reference sequence). CDR3 in amino acids: CASSQGGSRAEAFF. CDR3 in DNA: TGTGCCAGCAGCCAAGGGGGCAGCAGGGCCGAAGCTTTCTTT.

This clone was detected once. Other DNA sequences in the same sample also yield this CDR3. V gene TRBV12-3 or TRBV12-4 combines with J gene TRBJ1-1; tentative D call: TRBD1 (5 bases). CDR3 length: 13 amino acids. V was clipped by 3 bases and J by 1 base, with 6 bases between them. CDR3 in DNA: TGTGCCAGCAGTTTGCAGGGGAACACTGAAGCTTTCTTT. Its translation: CASSLQGNTEAFF.

The rearrangement joins TRBV2 to TRBJ2-5; TRBD1 is a possible D gene (7 bases). The CDR3 loop spans 14 amino acids. V lost 5 bases and J lost 5, with 15 bases in between. Germline V gene sequence: CDR1 SNHLY, CDR2 FYNNEI. The CDR3 DNA is TGTGCCAGCAGTATCAATTCAGGGGGGGAGACCCAGTACTTC. Amino acids: CASSINSGGETQYF.

V gene TRBV6-5 combines with J gene TRBJ2-1; D ambiguous. V was cut by 7 bases and J by 8 bases, with 9 bases left in between. CDR1 and CDR2 (germline): MNHEY, SVGAGI. The CDR3 is made up of 11 amino acids. The CDR3: CASTQVHEQFF. The CDR3 bases are TGTGCCAGCACGCAGGTGCATGAGCAGTTCTTC.

This clone showed up just once. The chain couples TRBV5-1 to TRBJ1-3; 8 nucleotides line up with TRBD1. CDR3 length equals 16 residues. Germline V gene sequence: CDR1 SGHRS, CDR2 YFSETQ. V lost 4 bases, J lost 0 bases, and 6 bases stayed unmatched. CDR3 sequence: CASSITGTGSGNTIYF. As DNA, the CDR3 is TGCGCCAGCAGCATTACCGGGACAGGCTCTGGAAACACCATATATTTT. The whole variable domain, remainder taken from reference TRBV5-1 and TRBJ1-3, is KAGVTQTPRYLIKTRGQQVTLSCSPISGHRSVSWYQQTPGQGLQFLFEYFSETQRNKGNFPGRFSGRQFSNSRSEMNVSTLELGDSALYLCASSITGTGSGNTIYFGEGSWLTVV.

This chain uses TRBV5-3 with TRBJ1-6; 9 positions match TRBD1. TRBV5-3 is placed among ORFs of uncertain function. The CDR3 has 15 residues. The ends lost 4 bases at V and 6 bases at J; junction bases unmatched: 5. The CDR3 loop is CARSGRDRVNSPLHF. The CDR3 DNA sequence: TGTGCCAGAAGCGGCCGGGACAGGGTTAATTCACCCCTCCACTTT.

The chain links TRBV5-1 to TRBJ1-4, with 8 bases identical to TRBD1. This CDR3 has 16 residues. V gave up 3 bases and J gave up 5 bases; unmatched junction bases: 9. In germline, CDR1 is SGHRS, CDR2 YFSETQ. The CDR3 nucleotides read TGCGCCAGCAGCTCGCGCGTACAGGGGGGAAATGAAAAACTGTTTTTT. Amino acid sequence: CASSSRVQGGNEKLFF.

The gene calls are TRBV7-2 and TRBJ1-5; D is unresolved. V was shortened by 2 bases and J by 0 bases, with 5 bases between the two germline ends. CDR3 size: 14 residues. The germline CDR1 and CDR2 sequences are SGHTA and FQGNSA. The CDR3 here is CASSLHYSNQPQHF. In DNA, the CDR3 is TGTGCCAGCAGCTTACACTATAGCAATCAGCCCCAGCATTTT.

This rearrangement joins TRBV12-3 or TRBV12-4 to TRBJ2-3, with 7 nucleotides matching TRBD2. The CDR3 contains 13 residues. With V trimmed by 7 bases and J by 7 bases, 8 bases remained unmatched. The CDR3: CASIVGGTNTQYF. In DNA form, the CDR3 reads TGTGCCAGCATCGTGGGGGGGACGAATACGCAGTATTTT.

The table lists this clone with a few counts. This chain links TRBV29-1 with TRBJ2-7; D remains unclear. Germline CDR1 and CDR2: SQVTM and ANQGSEA. V lost 4 bases and J 2 bases, leaving 9 bases between the germline ends. The CDR3 length is 12 residues. DNA of the CDR3: TGCAGCGTTGTGGAGCTTCCCTACGAGCAGTACTTC. This codes for CSVVELPYEQYF.

This clone was recorded only once. The genes are TRBV7-2 and TRBJ2-7; 12 bases are shared with TRBD2. The CDR3 loop spans 17 amino acids. Per germline, CDR1 SGHTA and CDR2 FQGNSA. J was trimmed by 1 base and V by 4 bases; bases with no gene match: 8. In DNA, the CDR3 is TGTGCCAGCAGCTCCCCCCTGACTAGCGGGGGATCCTACGAGCAGTACTTC. The encoded protein is CASSSPLTSGGSYEQYF.

The chain recombines TRBV28 with TRBJ2-2; D is unclear. The CDR3 totals 15 residues. V lost 3 bases and J lost 2, with 10 bases in between. Germline V gives CDR1 MDHEN, CDR2 SYDVKM. The CDR3 protein is CASSFPQFNTGELFF. The CDR3 coding sequence is TGTGCCAGCAGTTTCCCGCAGTTTAACACCGGGGAGCTGTTTTTT.

The chain is built from TRBV5-1 and TRBJ2-1; D ambiguous. This CDR3 is 15 amino acids long. Germline V gene lookup returns CDR1 SGHRS and CDR2 YFSETQ. Trimming pared 0 bases from V and 3 bases from J, leaving 10 bases between. CDR3 in amino acids: CASSLAPVDYNEQFF. For the CDR3, the DNA is TGCGCCAGCAGCTTGGCGCCAGTTGACTACAATGAGCAGTTCTTC. The variable domain in full, completed from reference TRBV5-1 and TRBJ2-1, reads KAGVTQTPRYLIKTRGQQVTLSCSPISGHRSVSWYQQTPGQGLQFLFEYFSETQRNKGNFPGRFSGRQFSNSRSEMNVSTLELGDSALYLCASSLAPVDYNEQFFGPGTRLTVL.